This TCR beta chain was identified during a study of T cells in women clearing cervical HPV infection. For the study at large: HLA type stays a possible confounder, typing being limited.

Comments on this clone: Its antigen is unidentified. The read gets to within 3 residues of the CDR3 end, and the germline J gene fills in the rest.

Profiling relied on immunoSEQ multiplex PCR, and the TCRdb table lists in-frame clones only, not all of them. The table counts about 33,000 clones; 1.7% lies in the top ten. Germline lookup yields CDR1 SGHRS and CDR2 YFSETQ. V was trimmed by 0 bases and J by 1 base, leaving 4 bases between them. This CDR3 region has 13 residues. Findings and caveats of the study: Unknown T-cell numbers per sample may underlie the richness differences.

The TCR was taken from a woman aged 18 to 75 with a cervical HPV16 infection that either progressed to CIN3+ or cleared (not recorded which). Sequenced: blood buffy coat. The chain recombines TRBV5-1 with TRBJ1-1; D is unclear. CDR3: CASSLAWNTEAFF. The DNA read from the CDR3 is TGCGCCAGCAGCTTGGCCTGGAACACTGAA.